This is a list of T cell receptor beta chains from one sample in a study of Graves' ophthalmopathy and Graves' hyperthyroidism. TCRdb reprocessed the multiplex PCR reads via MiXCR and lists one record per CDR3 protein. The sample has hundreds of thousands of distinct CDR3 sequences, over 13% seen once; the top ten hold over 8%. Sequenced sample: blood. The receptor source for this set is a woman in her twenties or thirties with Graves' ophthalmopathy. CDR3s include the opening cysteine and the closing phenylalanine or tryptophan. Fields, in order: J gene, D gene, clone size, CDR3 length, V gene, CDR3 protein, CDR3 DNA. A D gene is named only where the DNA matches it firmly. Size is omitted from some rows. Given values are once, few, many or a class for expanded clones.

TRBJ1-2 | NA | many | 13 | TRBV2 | CASSRQVDRGYTF | TGTGCCAGCAGTAGACAGGTTGATAGAGGCTACACCTTC
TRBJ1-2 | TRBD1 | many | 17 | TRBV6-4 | CASTLTGNMLGDYGYTF | TGTGCCAGTACCTTGACAGGGAATATGCTGGGTGACTATGGCTACACCTTC
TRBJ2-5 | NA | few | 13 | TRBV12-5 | CASGLQGSETQYF | TGTGCTAGTGGTTTGCAAGGTTCGGAGACCCAGTACTTC
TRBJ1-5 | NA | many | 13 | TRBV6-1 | CAKVGAANQPQHF | TGTGCCAAAGTGGGGGCCGCTAATCAGCCCCAGCATTTT
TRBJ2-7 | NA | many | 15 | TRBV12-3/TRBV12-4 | CASSFGGAGAYEQYF | TGTGCCAGCAGTTTTGGGGGGGCCGGGGCATACGAGCAGTACTTC
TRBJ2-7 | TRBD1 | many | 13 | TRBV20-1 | CSAPGQVSNEQYF | TGCAGTGCTCCCGGACAGGTTTCTAACGAGCAGTACTTC
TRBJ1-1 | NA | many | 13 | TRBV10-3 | CAIGAGRETEAFF | TGTGCCATCGGGGCCGGGCGGGAGACTGAAGCTTTCTTT
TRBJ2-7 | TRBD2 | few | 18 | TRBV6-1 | CASSGPLAGGIKRNEQYF | TGTGCCAGCAGTGGCCCTTTAGCGGGGGGGATTAAGAGGAACGAGCAGTACTTC
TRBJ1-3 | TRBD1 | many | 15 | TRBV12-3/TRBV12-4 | CASRSDREPGNTIYF | TGTGCCAGCAGATCTGACAGGGAACCTGGAAACACCATATATTTT
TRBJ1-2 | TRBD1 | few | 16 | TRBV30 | CAWSGDREDWNYGYTF | TGTGCCTGGAGTGGAGACAGGGAGGATTGGAACTATGGCTACACCTTC
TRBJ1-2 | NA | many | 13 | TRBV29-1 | CSVERTDNYGYTF | TGCAGCGTTGAAAGGACCGATAACTATGGCTACACCTTC
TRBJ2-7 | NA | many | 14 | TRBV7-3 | CASSLGTGNGEQYF | TGTGCCAGCAGCTTAGGTACAGGGAACGGCGAGCAGTACTTC
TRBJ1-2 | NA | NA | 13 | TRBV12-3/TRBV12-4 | CASSAGGPYGYTF | TGTGCCAGCAGTGCCGGCGGCCCTTATGGCTACACCTTC
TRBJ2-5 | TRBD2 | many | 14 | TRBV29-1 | CSVEKLAGGETQYF | TGCAGCGTTGAAAAACTAGCGGGAGGAGAGACCCAGTACTTC
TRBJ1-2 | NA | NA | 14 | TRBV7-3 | CASSSLDGPYGYTF | TGTGCCAGCAGCTCCCTTGACGGCCCCTATGGCTACACCTTC
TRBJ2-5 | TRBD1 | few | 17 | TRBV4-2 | CASSQDGTGAPIETQYF | TGTGCCAGCAGCCAAGATGGGACAGGCGCTCCTATAGAGACCCAGTACTTC
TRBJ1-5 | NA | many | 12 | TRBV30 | CAWSDSNQPQHF | TGTGCCTGGAGTGACAGCAATCAGCCCCAGCATTTT
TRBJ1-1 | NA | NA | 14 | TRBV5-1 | CASSLRRARTEAFF | TGCGCCAGCAGCTTGAGAAGGGCGAGGACTGAAGCTTTCTTT
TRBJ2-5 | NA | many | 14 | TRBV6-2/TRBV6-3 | CASSYLAGGGTQYF | TGTGCCAGCAGTTACCTGGCAGGAGGGGGGACCCAGTACTTC
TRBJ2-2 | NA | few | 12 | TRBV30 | CAWSRDTGELFF | TGTGCCTGGAGTAGGGACACCGGGGAGCTGTTTTTT